This passage covers 9 T cell receptor beta chains from one sample sequenced in a study of blood T cell repertoires in COVID-19. Clones were read by immunoSEQ multiplex PCR, and TCRdb kept only the in-frame ones, dropping some. The table shows roughly 80,000 clones, with around 83% occurring only once. Sequencing input: peripheral blood. These receptors all stem from a man over 45 with acute or convalescent COVID-19.

This chain joins TRBV7-9 and TRBJ2-5; 8 bases line up with TRBD1. The CDR3 is 14 residues long. Looked up from germline, CDR1 is SEHNR and CDR2 is FQNEAQ (reference sequence). The junction had 4 bases not matched to a gene; V was cut back by 2 bases and J by 5 bases. The CDR3 DNA is TGTGCCAGCAGCTTAAGACAGGGGATGGAGACCCAGTACTTC. This gives the protein CASSLRQGMETQYF.

The chain employs TRBV2 and TRBJ1-5; D is possibly TRBD1 (6 bases). V gave up 3 bases and J gave up 4 bases, with 13 bases separating them. In germline, CDR1 is SNHLY, CDR2 FYNNEI. The CDR3 has 15 amino acids. CDR3 loop: CASSESRGGNQPQHF. DNA for the CDR3: TGTGCCAGCAGTGAGAGCAGGGGCGGAAATCAGCCCCAGCATTTT. Together with reference TRBV2 and TRBJ1-5, the CDR3 gives the full variable domain: EPEVTQTPSHQVTQMGQEVILRCVPISNHLYFYWYRQILGQKVEFLVSFYNNEISEKSEIFDDQFSVERPDGSNFTLKIRSTKLEDSAMYFCASSESRGGNQPQHFGDGTRLSIL.

This clone came up once. The chain is built from TRBV9 and TRBJ2-7; TRBD1 agrees at 8 bases. CDR1 and CDR2 from the germline V gene are SGDLS and YYNGEE. CDR3 size: 15 residues. With 0 bases clipped from V and 1 base from J, the junction kept 3 bases outside the gene matches. The DNA for the CDR3 is TGTGCCAGCAGCGTAGGTGGACAGGGTTCCTACGAGCAGTACTTC. Translated, it gives CASSVGGQGSYEQYF.

This clone has a single count. The chain has TRBV5-3 and TRBJ2-4; tentative D call: TRBD1 (5 bases). TRBV5-3 is placed among ORFs of uncertain function. CDR3 length: 14 amino acids. V lost 1 base, J lost 5 bases, and 10 bases lay in between. CDR3 amino acids: CARSLRQGQNIQYF. For the CDR3, the DNA is TGTGCCAGAAGCTTGAGGCAGGGTCAAAACATTCAGTACTTC.

The chain recombines TRBV7-9 with TRBJ1-1; D possibly corresponds to TRBD1 (5 bases). The CDR3 contains 14 residues. Trimming removed 3 bases from V and 1 base from J, with 9 bases in between. Germline V gene data show CDR1 as SEHNR and CDR2 as FQNEAQ (reference sequence). Here the CDR3 reads CASSFRQGNTEAFF. CDR3 bases: TGTGCCAGCAGCTTCCGGCAGGGGAACACTGAAGCTTTCTTT.

CDR3 nucleotides: TGTGCCAGCAGCGTTGGGCCGGCCTCTGGAAACACCATATATTTT. Translating it yields CASSVGPASGNTIYF. The rearrangement uses TRBV9 and TRBJ1-3; D gene unclear. The germline gives CDR1 SGDLS, CDR2 YYNGEE. The CDR3 runs 15 residues. Trimming left V 2 bases short and J 0 bases short, with 9 bases between.

This clone was recorded only once. The V call is TRBV4-2, the J call TRBJ2-6; D gene ambiguous. V lost 0 bases to trimming and J lost 1 base, with 7 bases between them. This CDR3 has 16 residues. CDR1 is LGHNA, CDR2 YNFKEQ, per germline. The chain's CDR3 is CASSQDVASGANVLTF. DNA for the CDR3: TGTGCCAGCAGCCAAGACGTAGCATCTGGGGCCAACGTCCTGACTTTC.

The rearrangement links TRBV5-4 to TRBJ1-2; weak D call: TRBD1 (5 bases). The germline gives CDR1 SGHNT, CDR2 YYREEE (reference sequence). This CDR3 is 14 amino acids long. The V end lost 4 bases, the J end lost 4 bases, and 14 bases lay between the germline ends. The DNA of the CDR3 is TGTGCCAGCAGCCCGGGTGGGGGGATCTATGGCTACACCTTC. Translating it yields CASSPGGGIYGYTF.

The rearrangement joins TRBV28 to TRBJ2-7; TRBD2 matches 10 bases. CDR3 length equals 17 residues. Germline-derived CDR1 and CDR2 are MDHEN and SYDVKM. V shed 4 bases and J 6 bases; nucleotides not matched to a gene: 15. The CDR3 DNA reads as TGTGCCAGCAGTTCTACTGAGGAACTAGCGGGAAGGCGCGAGCAGTACTTC. Encoded protein: CASSSTEELAGRREQYF. Full variable domain (missing parts from reference TRBV28 and TRBJ2-7): DVKVTQSSRYLVKRTGEKVFLECVQDMDHENMFWYRQDPGLGLRLIYFSYDVKMKEKGDIPEGYSVSREKKERFSLILESASTNQTSMYLCASSSTEELAGRREQYFGPGTRLTVT.